The 3 T cell receptor beta chains in this list originate from one sample, sequenced in a study of PD-L1 blockade in urothelial cancer. Clones were read by immunoSEQ multiplex PCR, and TCRdb kept only the in-frame ones, dropping some. In the table there are around 100,000 clones, roughly 90% of which are singletons. Time point given: peripheral blood 6 weeks after treatment start. The sample in question was PBMCs, obtained around atezolizumab (anti-PD-L1) treatment. These receptors all stem from a man between 60 and 75 years old with urothelial cancer.

On this clone itself: Compared with germline, one end of the junction differs, possibly owing to a read error. V usage is TRBV7-7 and J usage is TRBJ2-1; D remains ambiguous. Germline CDR1 reads SSHAT; CDR2 reads FNYEAQ (reference sequence). The CDR3 consists of 13 residues. The DNA of the CDR3 is TGTGCTAGCAGCTTAGGAGCTTACAATGAGCAGTTCTTC. This codes for CASSLGAYNEQFF. The whole variable domain, remainder taken from reference TRBV7-7 and TRBJ2-1, is GAGVSQSPRYKVTKRGQDVTLRCDPISSHATLYWYQQALGQGPEFLTYFNYEAQPDKSGLPSDRFSAERPEGSISTLTIQRTEQRDSAMYRCASSLGAYNEQFFGPGTRLTVL.

V and J are TRBV2 and TRBJ1-1; tentative D call: TRBD1 (5 bases). The germline CDR1 and CDR2 sequences are SNHLY and FYNNEI. This CDR3 comprises 14 residues. V was pared by 0 bases and J by 4 bases, with 9 bases between. CDR3 sequence reads: CASSEAGRFTEAFF. Here the CDR3 DNA reads TGTGCCAGCAGTGAAGCGGGGCGCTTCACTGAAGCTTTCTTT.

J is TRBJ2-3 and V is TRBV2, with D perhaps matching TRBD1 (5 bases). This CDR3 has 12 amino acids. CDR1 SNHLY and CDR2 FYNNEI come from the germline V gene. V lost 4 bases, J lost 6 bases, and 8 bases lay in between. The CDR3 DNA sequence: TGTGCCAGCAGTGGACAGTCGGATACGCAGTATTTT. This codes for CASSGQSDTQYF.